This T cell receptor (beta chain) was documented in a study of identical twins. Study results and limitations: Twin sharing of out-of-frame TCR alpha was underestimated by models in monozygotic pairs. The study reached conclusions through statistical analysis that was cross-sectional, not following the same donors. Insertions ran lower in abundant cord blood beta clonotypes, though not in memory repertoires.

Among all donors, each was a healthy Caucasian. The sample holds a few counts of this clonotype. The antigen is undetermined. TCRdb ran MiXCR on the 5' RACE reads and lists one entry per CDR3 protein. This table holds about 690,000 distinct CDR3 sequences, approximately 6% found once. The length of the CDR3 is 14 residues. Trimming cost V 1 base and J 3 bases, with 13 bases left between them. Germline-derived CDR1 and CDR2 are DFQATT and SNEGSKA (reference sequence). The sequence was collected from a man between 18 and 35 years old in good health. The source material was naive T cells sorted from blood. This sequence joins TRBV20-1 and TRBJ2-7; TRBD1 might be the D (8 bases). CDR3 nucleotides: TGCAGTGCTAGAGCACAGGGGGGGAACTACGAGCAGTACTTC. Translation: CSARAQGGNYEQYF.